These 17 T cell receptor beta chains share one sample of origin, sequenced in a study of cytomegalovirus exposure and HLA in healthy donors (dated by TCRdb to 2017 to 2019). The method behind the library was the immunoSEQ multiplex PCR assay. The multiplex PCR relied on a mix of 60 forward primers for TCR Vbeta segments and 13 reverse primers for TCR Jbeta segments. The immuneACCESS repertoire file appears here via TCRdb, limited to in-frame rearrangements. These files lack a portion of the clones; in checked studies, under half of the deficit traces to unresolved V genes, and the cause of the others is not known. For this sample there are about 170,000 clones; approximately 77% appear just once. 1.5% of the sample is in the top ten clones. Sequences were obtained from PBMCs. These receptors were collected from a male donor in good health and CMV-seronegative.

This clone was counted between two and nine times. The CDR3, as DNA: TGTGCCAGCAGCTTAGAGGTTGGACTAGCGGCAAACAATGAGCAGTTCTTC. It translates to CASSLEVGLAANNEQFF. The chain joins TRBV7-6 to TRBJ2-1, with TRBD2 matching over 10 bases. The length of the CDR3 is 17 residues. Unmatched junction bases numbered 8, after V lost 1 base and J lost 5 bases. In germline, CDR1 is SGHVS, CDR2 FNYEAQ.

Note on this clone: The sample has other DNA sequences that encode this CDR3 too. This chain joins TRBV28 and TRBJ2-4, with 7 bases matching TRBD1. V lost 3 bases, J lost 0 bases, and 5 bases stayed unmatched. Germline assignment: CDR1 MDHEN and CDR2 SYDVKM. CDR3 length: 16 amino acids. CDR3 nucleotides: TGTGCCAGCAGTTTTCCAGGGGGATTAGCCAAAAACATTCAGTACTTC. Translation gives CASSFPGGLAKNIQYF.

The chain has TRBV19 and TRBJ2-1, with D possibly TRBD2 on 7 matching bases. V was trimmed by 7 bases and J by 2 bases, leaving 15 bases between them. There are 15 residues in the CDR3. Per germline, CDR1 LNHDA and CDR2 SQIVND (reference sequence). The CDR3 DNA is TGTGCCAGTACCGAGGGGGGGTTACCCTACAATGAGCAGTTCTTC. This sequence encodes CASTEGGLPYNEQFF.

The V gene is TRBV15, the J gene TRBJ2-3, with a possible D match to TRBD2 (7 bases). Germline loops: CDR1 LNHNV, CDR2 YYDKDF (reference sequence). This CDR3 spans 16 amino acids. V shed 1 base and J shed 1 base, with 12 bases lying between them. CDR3: CATSRVGGGGTDTQYF. Here the CDR3 DNA reads TGTGCCACCAGCAGAGTTGGAGGGGGGGGCACAGATACGCAGTATTTT.

Concerning this clone: Its ends do not fully match the called genes, so a read error is possible. V and J are TRBV2 and TRBJ2-4; 13 bases map to TRBD2. This CDR3 region has 16 residues. CDR1 SNHLY and CDR2 FYNNEI come from the germline V gene. DNA for the CDR3: TGTGCCAACAGTGCTAGGACTAGCGGGGGCTCGGGGATTCAGTACTTC. Its protein is CANSARTSGGSGIQYF.

This clone was seen just once. The chain has TRBV6-1 and TRBJ2-5, with TRBD2 as a possible D gene (5 bases). Germline lookup yields CDR1 MNHNS and CDR2 SASEGT. V was clipped by 4 bases and J by 1 base, with 10 bases between them. The CDR3 has 14 amino acids. CDR3 sequence: CASSATRAQETQYF. CDR3 coding DNA: TGTGCCAGCAGTGCGACGCGGGCCCAAGAGACCCAGTACTTC.

This clone was observed a single time. Other DNA sequences in this sample translate to the same CDR3. The V call is TRBV19, the J call TRBJ1-3; D call uncertain. Trimming took 3 bases from V and 0 from J, leaving 6 bases between them. Looked up from germline, CDR1 is LNHDA and CDR2 is SQIVND (reference sequence). CDR3 length equals 14 residues. The CDR3 here is CASSIGSSGNTIYF. The CDR3 region has the DNA TGTGCCAGTAGTATCGGGAGCTCTGGAAACACCATATATTTT. The full variable domain, in which reference TRBV19 and TRBJ1-3 provide the parts outside the CDR3, is DGGITQSPKYLFRKEGQNVTLSCEQNLNHDAMYWYRQDPGQGLRLIYYSQIVNDFQKGDIAEGYSVSREKKESFPLTVTSAQKNPTAFYLCASSIGSSGNTIYFGEGSWLTVV.

The chain has TRBV2 and TRBJ1-1; 7 bases are a match to TRBD1. Germline CDR1 is SNHLY and CDR2 is FYNNEI. Trimming at V came to 5 bases and at J to 1 base, leaving 4 bases not matched to a gene. This CDR3 has 14 amino acids. As DNA, the CDR3 is TGTGCCAGCAGTCCCGACAGGGAGAACACTGAAGCTTTCTTT. This translates into CASSPDRENTEAFF.

By share, this clone ranks as medium-sized. The chain carries TRBV6-4 and TRBJ2-2, with a weak D call TRBD2 (6 bases). The CDR3 spans 15 residues. Trimming removed 3 bases from V and 4 bases from J, with 12 bases in between. Germline CDR1 MRHNA, CDR2 SNTAGT. The CDR3 nucleotides read TGTGCCAGCAGTGATTCTAGCGATTCCACCGGGGAGCTGTTTTTT. It is translated as CASSDSSDSTGELFF.

The V and J genes are TRBV28 and TRBJ1-1; D gene uncertain. The germline V and J ends were trimmed by 3 bases and 2 bases, with 10 bases remaining between them. The CDR3 spans 14 residues. CDR1 and CDR2 (germline): MDHEN, SYDVKM. As DNA, the CDR3 is TGTGCCAGCAGTTTCAGGCAGTATAACACTGAAGCTTTCTTT. Translated: CASSFRQYNTEAFF.

The chain is built from TRBV9 and TRBJ2-5; tentative D call: TRBD2 (6 bases). The CDR3 is made up of 17 amino acids. V was pared by 0 bases and J by 5 bases, with 20 bases between. CDR1 SGDLS and CDR2 YYNGEE come from the germline V gene. Here the CDR3 DNA reads TGTGCCAGCAGCGTAGGAGGCGGTGGGGGGTTCGGGGAGACCCAGTACTTC. Residues: CASSVGGGGGFGETQYF.

The chain combines TRBV6-4 with TRBJ2-2, with D perhaps TRBD1 (6 bases). The V end was cut by 3 bases, the J end by 1 base, with 9 bases between. Germline V gives CDR1 MRHNA, CDR2 SNTAGT. CDR3 length: 15 amino acids. The CDR3 DNA is TGTGCCAGCAGTGAAAAACAGGGGAACACCGGGGAGCTGTTTTTT. Translation gives CASSEKQGNTGELFF.

The chain is built from TRBV28 and TRBJ1-4; 9 positions match TRBD1. The CDR3 has 15 residues. Trimming at V came to 6 bases and at J to 7 bases, leaving 9 bases not matched to a gene. Germline CDR1 and CDR2: MDHEN and SYDVKM. Written as DNA, the CDR3 is TGTGCCAGCAGAGACATACAGGGGGCGGGTGAAAAACTGTTTTTT. Encoded protein: CASRDIQGAGEKLFF.

The chain uses TRBV7-3 and TRBJ2-7; 8 positions match TRBD1. Trimming cost V 6 bases and J 2 bases; bases outside gene matches: 6. In germline, CDR1 is SGHTA, CDR2 FQGTGA. The CDR3 contains 14 residues. The CDR3 reads CASSYTGGPYEQYF. In nucleotides, the CDR3 is TGTGCCAGCAGTTACACAGGGGGTCCCTACGAGCAGTACTTC.

CDR3 protein: CASSGTSGGNTGELFF. In nucleotides, the CDR3 is TGCGCCAGCAGCGGGACTAGCGGGGGTAACACCGGGGAGCTGTTTTTT. The chain joins TRBV5-1 to TRBJ2-2; 14 bases match TRBD2. V gave up 4 bases and J gave up 2 bases; unmatched junction bases: 1. Per germline, CDR1 SGHRS and CDR2 YFSETQ. CDR3 length: 16 amino acids.

The rearrangement links TRBV28 to TRBJ1-1; perhaps TRBD1 as D (5 bases). The CDR3 is 15 residues long. V lost 3 bases, J lost 0 bases, and 11 bases lay in between. CDR1 is MDHEN, CDR2 SYDVKM, per germline. CDR3 sequence: CASSFESGLNTEAFF. CDR3 bases: TGTGCCAGCAGTTTTGAGTCAGGGTTGAACACTGAAGCTTTCTTT.

The genes are TRBV12-5 and TRBJ2-7, with TRBD2 identical over 9 bases. V dropped 0 bases and J dropped 6; count of bases not matched to a gene: 6. Germline CDR1 reads LGHNT; CDR2 reads FRNRAP. The CDR3 consists of 15 residues. The CDR3 sequence: CASGLVLRGGVEQYF. The CDR3 nucleotides read TGTGCTAGTGGTTTGGTTCTGCGGGGGGGCGTCGAGCAGTACTTC.